The 22 T cell receptor beta chains in this list originate from one sample, sequenced in a study of control samples from healthy donors and cancer patients. TCRdb's copy holds only in-frame clones and misses some; the assay was immunoSEQ multiplex PCR. This sample carries about 150,000 clones, 93% of them seen once, and the ten largest clones take 2.4%. The sample was blood. These receptors were taken from a man aged 50-59 years in good health.

This rearrangement joins TRBV11-3 to TRBJ2-1; D gene uncertain. Germline V gene sequence: CDR1 SGHNT, CDR2 YENEEA. The CDR3 is 15 amino acids. V was shortened by 5 bases and J by 2 bases, with 13 bases between the two germline ends. For the CDR3, the DNA is TGTGCCAGCAGCCCACTGTCAAGCCCCTACAATGAGCAGTTCTTC. This gives the protein CASSPLSSPYNEQFF.

The table lists this clone with a count of one. The gene calls are TRBV28 and TRBJ2-4; either TRBD1 or TRBD2 may supply D (5 bases each). CDR3 length: 16 residues. The V end lost 6 bases, the J end lost 0 bases, and 15 bases lay between the germline ends. Germline-derived CDR1 and CDR2 are MDHEN and SYDVKM. The CDR3 bases are TGTGCCAGCAGCAACTCGGGGCCCCTAGCCAAAAACATTCAGTACTTC. Translation gives CASSNSGPLAKNIQYF.

This clone showed up just a few times. The CDR3 loop is CASSTRNNEQFF. The CDR3, as DNA: TGTGCCAGCAGTACTAGGAACAATGAGCAGTTCTTC. This chain links TRBV25-1 with TRBJ2-1; maybe TRBD2 (5 bases). The ends were cut back, 5 bases at V and 5 bases at J, with 7 bases in the middle. CDR1 and CDR2 from the germline V gene are MGHDK and SYGVNS. This CDR3 comprises 12 residues.

The chain combines TRBV25-1 with TRBJ2-5, with 10 nucleotides matching TRBD1. The CDR3 is 15 residues long. V gave up 6 bases and J gave up 5 bases; unmatched junction bases: 9. Looked up from germline, CDR1 is MGHDK and CDR2 is SYGVNS. DNA for the CDR3: TGTGCCAGCAGCCCGGACAGGGGGGTGTGGGAGACCCAGTACTTC. It encodes CASSPDRGVWETQYF.

The chain joins TRBV18 to TRBJ2-1, with TRBD1 as a possible D gene (6 bases). Trimming shortened V by 6 bases and J by 5 bases, and 20 bases separated the two germline ends. Germline V gives CDR1 KGHSH, CDR2 LQKENI. CDR3 length equals 16 residues. The CDR3 DNA reads TGTGCCAGCTCTCTCAGTCAGGGGAATATGGACAATGAGCAGTTCTTC. Protein sequence: CASSLSQGNMDNEQFF.

The chain joins TRBV28 to TRBJ2-2, with D possibly being TRBD1 (7 bases). V lost 5 bases and J lost 7, with 14 bases in between. The CDR3 is 14 residues long. CDR1 and CDR2 from the germline V gene are MDHEN and SYDVKM. CDR3 sequence reads: CASSRRGLHGELFF. As DNA, the CDR3 is TGTGCCAGCAGTCGGAGGGGGCTGCACGGGGAGCTGTTTTTT.

The chain couples TRBV30 to TRBJ1-6; D gene unclear. Trimming took off 2 bases at V and 0 bases at J, with 5 bases between the two ends. The CDR3 loop spans 14 amino acids. Germline CDR1 is GTSNPN and CDR2 is SVGIG (reference sequence). CDR3 nucleotide sequence: TGTGCCTGGAGTAACAGCTCCTATAATTCACCCCTCCACTTT. This translates into CAWSNSSYNSPLHF.

The V call is TRBV3-1 (or the pseudogene TRBV3-2), the J call TRBJ1-1, with a possible D match to TRBD1 (6 bases). The germline gives CDR1 LGHDT, CDR2 YNNKEL (reference sequence). V shed 4 bases and J shed 5 bases, with 14 bases lying between them. CDR3 length: 14 amino acids. The CDR3 here is CASSPQGGGTEAFF. CDR3 DNA sequence: TGTGCCAGCAGCCCCCAAGGGGGGGGGACTGAAGCTTTCTTT.

The chain employs TRBV19 and TRBJ2-7, with a weak D call TRBD1 (5 bases). CDR1 is LNHDA and CDR2 is SQIVND in the germline V gene (reference sequence). The V and J ends lost 4 bases and 3 bases respectively, with 13 bases between them. The length of the CDR3 is 14 residues. CDR3 DNA sequence: TGTGCCAGTAGTACCACCCGGACACACTACGAGCAGTACTTC. Translating it yields CASSTTRTHYEQYF.

The V gene is TRBV5-8, the J gene TRBJ2-1; D may correspond to TRBD1 or TRBD2 (5 bases each). Germline V gives CDR1 SGHTS, CDR2 YDEGEE. Deletions cut 2 bases from V and 2 bases from J, with 17 bases between. The CDR3 runs 17 residues. The CDR3 DNA is TGTGCCAGCAGCTTAGGAAGGGGACGACGCACCTACAATGAGCAGTTCTTC. It specifies CASSLGRGRRTYNEQFF. The full variable domain, in which reference TRBV5-8 and TRBJ2-1 provide the parts outside the CDR3, is EAGVTQSPTHLIKTRGQQATLRCSPISGHTSVYWYQQALGLGLQFLLWYDEGEERNRGNFPPRFSGRQFPNYSSELNVNALELEDSALYLCASSLGRGRRTYNEQFFGPGTRLTVL.

The CDR3 region has the DNA TGTGCCAGCAGAGTGAAGGACCAAGCAGCAAATGAGCAGTTCTTC. This translates into CASRVKDQAANEQFF. This rearrangement joins TRBV28 to TRBJ2-1; D remains ambiguous. This CDR3 contains 15 residues. The germline V and J ends were trimmed by 6 bases and 7 bases, with 19 bases remaining between them. Germline CDR1 and CDR2: MDHEN and SYDVKM.

The rearrangement uses TRBV5-6 and TRBJ2-5; the match to TRBD2 covers 7 bases. V dropped 7 bases and J dropped 5; count of bases not matched to a gene: 5. This CDR3 has 12 residues. CDR1 SGHDT and CDR2 YYEEEE come from the germline V gene. For the CDR3, the DNA is TGTGCCAGCGGGAGGGCCGGGGAGACCCAGTACTTC. Protein sequence: CASGRAGETQYF.

V is TRBV6-5 and J is TRBJ1-5; TRBD1 agrees at 7 bases. Near its end, the DNA agrees better with TRBJ2-3, so the J call may be wrong. This CDR3 spans 14 amino acids. Germline CDR1 reads MNHEY; CDR2 reads SVGAGI. The CDR3 reads CASSWQQGNQPQYF. The CDR3 bases are TGTGCCAGCAGTTGGCAACAGGGGAATCAGCCCCAGTATTTT.

The rearrangement uses TRBV21-1 and TRBJ2-1; the table's D call TRBD1 went unverified against the DNA. TRBV21-1 constitutes a pseudogene. The CDR3 has 15 amino acids. CDR3 coding DNA: TGTGCCAGCAGCGCAACACAGGGCTCGGCGCGTGAGCAGTTCTTC. Encoded protein: CASSATQGSAREQFF.

This chain links TRBV19 with TRBJ2-3; 9 bases match TRBD2. The CDR3 length is 17 residues. Germline values: CDR1 LNHDA, CDR2 SQIVND (reference sequence). Losses at the gene ends were 0 bases for V and 6 bases for J; bases not matched to a gene: 10. CDR3 DNA: TGTGCCAGTAGTATAGATCTAGCGGGAAGAGGTGTGGATACGCAGTATTTT. Translation: CASSIDLAGRGVDTQYF.

J is TRBJ2-7 and V is TRBV28; no reliable D call. V was clipped by 5 bases and J by 7 bases, with 21 bases between them. This CDR3 spans 15 amino acids. Germline V gene data show CDR1 as MDHEN and CDR2 as SYDVKM. DNA of the CDR3: TGTGCCAGCAGTCCCGGCCAGGCTTCTACTCGAGAGCAGTACTTC. This gives the protein CASSPGQASTREQYF.

This chain joins TRBV5-4 and TRBJ2-1; 9 bases line up with TRBD2. Losses at the gene ends were 4 bases for V and 1 base for J; bases not matched to a gene: 6. This CDR3 comprises 16 residues. Germline V gene data show CDR1 as SGHNT and CDR2 as YYREEE (reference sequence). The chain's CDR3 is CASSPTTSGSYNEQFF. DNA of the CDR3: TGTGCCAGCAGCCCCACGACTAGCGGATCCTACAATGAGCAGTTCTTC.

CDR3 region: CASSEEGETGELFF. CDR3 in DNA: TGTGCCAGCAGTGAAGAGGGCGAAACCGGGGAGCTGTTTTTT. The chain recombines TRBV6-1 with TRBJ2-2; no clear D gene. CDR3 length: 14 amino acids. Germline-derived CDR1 and CDR2 are MNHNS and SASEGT. V gave up 1 base and J gave up 5 bases, with 8 bases separating them.

A single count supports this clone. The CDR3 here is CATSGTSGLNTGELFF. The DNA of the CDR3 is TGTGCCACCAGTGGGACTAGCGGGTTGAACACCGGGGAGCTGTTTTTT. The rearrangement links TRBV24-1 to TRBJ2-2, with TRBD2 matching 11 bases. V shed 5 bases, J shed 1 base, and the junction held 2 bases outside the gene matches. This CDR3 contains 16 residues. The germline V gene encodes CDR1 KGHDR and CDR2 SFDVKD.

This clone was counted a single time. The chain combines TRBV28 with TRBJ2-7; TRBD1 or TRBD2 may be the D gene (6 bases each). The germline V and J ends were trimmed by 11 bases and 2 bases, with 16 bases remaining between them. This CDR3 comprises 13 residues. Germline V gene lookup returns CDR1 MDHEN and CDR2 SYDVKM. The CDR3 loop reads CAHTRGRAYEQYF. For the CDR3, the DNA is TGTGCCCACACTCGGGGGCGCGCCTACGAGCAGTACTTC.

The chain combines TRBV24-1 with TRBJ2-3; no definite D call. With 7 bases removed from V and 0 bases from J, the gap between germline ends came to 10 bases. Germline V gene sequence: CDR1 KGHDR, CDR2 SFDVKD. This CDR3 is 14 amino acids long. The CDR3 DNA reads as TGTGCCACCAGCCTGGGTGCTAGCACAGATACGCAGTATTTT. This gives the protein CATSLGASTDTQYF.

The chain has TRBV29-1 and TRBJ2-1; unclear D gene. V was trimmed by 4 bases and J by 9 bases, leaving 16 bases between them. CDR1 is SQVTM and CDR2 is ANQGSEA in the germline V gene. The CDR3 loop spans 13 amino acids. CDR3 nucleotide sequence: TGCAGCGTTGGTTACAGTCCCTTGAGTGAGCAGTTCTTC. It codes for CSVGYSPLSEQFF.